The clone carrying this TCR beta chain was detected once. No antigen is known for it. This entry comes from a study of cytomegalovirus exposure and HLA in healthy donors. A multiplex PCR was run with 60 Vbeta primers and 13 Jbeta primers. Here immunoSEQ multiplex PCR was the method, and the copy in TCRdb shows in-frame clones only, minus some. The sample carries 150,000 to 200,000 clones, 65% to 80% recorded once. Points from the study as a whole: The authors later linked a missense DCLRE1C variant to TCR beta V- and J-gene trimming. Upon later analysis, HLA-associated TCR beta chains proved more clonally expanded than other, equally common chains. In all likelihood, a cluster of highly shared sequence variants was a sequencing artifact.

This CDR3 region has 16 residues. Germline lookup yields CDR1 SGHTS and CDR2 YDEGEE. Between the trimmed V and J ends, which lost 2 bases and 6 bases, there was a span of 18 bases. The sequence came from a middle-aged woman in good health and CMV-seronegative. The chain recombines TRBV5-8 with TRBJ1-5; D is perhaps TRBD1 (5 bases). The specimen was PBMCs. In DNA, the CDR3 is TGTGCCAGCAGCTTTTTTCAGGGTCGTCCGTCTCAGCCCCAGCATTTT. This sequence encodes CASSFFQGRPSQPQHF.